The clone carrying this TCR beta chain was seen only once. The antigen remains undetermined. This record belongs to a study of chemoradiotherapy in HPV16-positive cancers. On the study more broadly: Candidate HPV-specific clones and shared TCR motifs came from two HPV16-positive patients. Study-wide points: Candidate HPV-specific clones and E7-related TCR motifs grew in tumor during treatment. Functional assays defining HPV-specific T cells used only a couple of HPV16-positive patients.

Some clones are missing from TCRdb's copy, which holds only in-frame ones; the method was immunoSEQ multiplex PCR. The sample gives some 14,000 clones, around nine tenths of which show up once; 3.5% to 4.5% is in the top ten. Over chemoradiotherapy, repertoires were sampled more than once. The V end was cut by 3 bases, the J end by 5 bases, with 15 bases between. The length of the CDR3 is 14 residues. CDR1 and CDR2 from the germline V gene are SGHDT and YYEEEE. The chain is built from TRBV5-6 and TRBJ2-7; D possibly corresponds to TRBD1 (6 bases). This receptor was obtained from a human donor with HPV-associated anogenital cancer. The input for sequencing was tumor tissue, taken from a patient who underwent chemoradiotherapy. In DNA form, the CDR3 reads TGTGCCAGCAGCTCCCGCCAGGGGCGTAACGAGCAGTACTTC. Amino acids: CASSSRQGRNEQYF.